The 22 T cell receptor beta chains below all came from one sample that was sequenced in a study of shared clonotypes between healthy human individuals. The table came from immunoSEQ multiplex PCR; TCRdb's copy has only in-frame clones and leaves some out. Of under 2,000,000 clones listed, approximately 94% are singletons. Terminally differentiated effector memory CD45RA+ cells were excluded from the naive CD8 cells, which were CD45RO-negative and positively selected for CCR7. Sequencing was carried out using naive CD8+ T cells sorted from blood. The receptors were sampled from a man aged 18 to 30 in good health.

This chain uses TRBV27 with TRBJ1-4, with 7 bases aligning to TRBD1. This CDR3 region has 13 residues. The V gene's germline CDR1 is MNHEY and CDR2 SMNVEV (reference sequence). V shed 5 bases and J 8 bases; nucleotides not matched to a gene: 5. In DNA form, the CDR3 reads TGTGCCAGCAGTCTCAGGGGGGAGGAAAAACTGTTTTTT. Protein product: CASSLRGEEKLFF.

The chain has TRBV7-9 and TRBJ2-2; possibly TRBD1 for D (6 bases). Germline V gives CDR1 SEHNR, CDR2 FQNEAQ (reference sequence). The V end lost 4 bases, the J end lost 5 bases, and 8 bases lay between the germline ends. The CDR3 contains 13 residues. The CDR3 is CASSSTGTGELFF. CDR3 DNA sequence: TGTGCCAGCAGCTCGACAGGAACCGGGGAGCTGTTTTTT.

In its sample, this clone was seen once. The V call is TRBV7-9, the J call TRBJ2-7; D unclear. Trimming took off 5 bases at V and 0 bases at J, with 17 bases between the two ends. The CDR3 covers 16 residues. Germline CDR1 reads SEHNR; CDR2 reads FQNEAQ (reference sequence). The CDR3 DNA sequence: TGTGCCAGCAGCCCTCCCCCCCCCGGATCCTCCTACGAGCAGTACTTC. Translation gives CASSPPPPGSSYEQYF.

The chain carries TRBV29-1 and TRBJ1-1; possible D gene TRBD1, 5 bases. The germline gives CDR1 SQVTM, CDR2 ANQGSEA. CDR3 size: 11 residues. V was clipped by 2 bases and J by 11 bases, with 12 bases between them. This chain's CDR3 is CSVELGVEAFF. CDR3 in DNA: TGCAGCGTTGAATTGGGGGTGGAGGCTTTCTTT.

This rearrangement joins TRBV28 to TRBJ2-5; TRBD2 might be the D (6 bases). Germline V gene sequence: CDR1 MDHEN, CDR2 SYDVKM. The CDR3 has 14 amino acids. The V and J ends lost 2 bases and 5 bases respectively, with 12 bases between them. The DNA of the CDR3 is TGTGCCAGCAGTTTAATTGGGGAGGCGGAGACCCAGTACTTC. It specifies CASSLIGEAETQYF.

The CDR3 here is CSVPRTSGKDNEQFF. DNA for the CDR3: TGCAGCGTTCCACGGACTAGCGGGAAAGACAATGAGCAGTTCTTC. The genes are TRBV29-1 and TRBJ2-1, with 12 positions matching TRBD2. The CDR3 contains 15 residues. Germline CDR1 is SQVTM and CDR2 is ANQGSEA. V was pared by 5 bases and J by 5 bases, with 7 bases of the junction left unmatched.

The chain employs TRBV12-5 and TRBJ1-6; possible D gene TRBD1, 5 bases. The length of the CDR3 is 16 residues. V lost 0 bases, J lost 7 bases, and 13 bases lay in between. CDR1 LGHNT and CDR2 FRNRAP come from the germline V gene. DNA of the CDR3: TGTGCTAGTGGTTTGGTACGGGGCAGGTTGAATTCACCCCTCCACTTT. Amino acid sequence: CASGLVRGRLNSPLHF.

The genes are TRBV5-1 and TRBJ2-1; 8 bases agree with TRBD2. This CDR3 has 13 residues. Unmatched junction bases numbered 3, after V lost 4 bases and J lost 6 bases. Germline loops: CDR1 SGHRS, CDR2 YFSETQ. The CDR3: CASSMGLGNEQFF. CDR3 nucleotide sequence: TGCGCCAGCAGCATGGGACTAGGCAATGAGCAGTTCTTC.

The rearrangement joins TRBV9 to TRBJ2-1, with D possibly called TRBD1 or TRBD2 (5 bases each). Germline assignment: CDR1 SGDLS and CDR2 YYNGEE. V shed 4 bases and J shed 8 bases, with 25 bases lying between them. CDR3 length equals 17 residues. The CDR3 region is CASSLRSGRLDGDEQFF. CDR3 DNA sequence: TGTGCCAGCAGCCTCCGCTCAGGGCGCTTGGACGGGGATGAGCAGTTCTTC.

The V call is TRBV5-8, the J call TRBJ2-7; D remains unclear. Trimming took 4 bases from V and 3 from J, leaving 14 bases between them. This CDR3 has 14 amino acids. Looked up from germline, CDR1 is SGHTS and CDR2 is YDEGEE. CDR3 bases: TGTGCCAGCAGCCCCGGACGGCGCCACTACGAGCAGTACTTC. Translated: CASSPGRRHYEQYF.

Of note for this clone: This CDR3 is also generated by other DNA sequences in the sample. The rearrangement joins TRBV10-3 to TRBJ2-7, with TRBD1 as a possible D gene (5 bases). The V gene lost 2 bases and the J gene lost 3 bases, with 8 bases spanning the gap. The CDR3 length is 13 residues. Germline V CDR1 and CDR2: ENHRY, SYGVKD. The CDR3 protein is CAISEGQGYEQYF. As DNA, the CDR3 is TGTGCCATCAGTGAGGGCCAGGGCTACGAGCAGTACTTC.

V gene TRBV11-2 combines with J gene TRBJ2-7, with D perhaps matching TRBD1 (6 bases). Trimming cost V 5 bases and J 1 base, with 15 bases left between them. Per the germline V gene, CDR1 is SGHAT and CDR2 is FQNNGV. This CDR3 is built from 15 residues. In nucleotides, the CDR3 is TGTGCCAGCAGCCAAGAAGGACAGCGGTCCTACGAGCAGTACTTC. It yields the protein CASSQEGQRSYEQYF.

The sample holds one count of this clone. This sequence joins TRBV4-1 and TRBJ2-7; D may match TRBD1 or TRBD2 (5 bases each). Trimming shortened V by 1 base and J by 5 bases, and 12 bases separated the two germline ends. The CDR3 is made up of 14 amino acids. Germline CDR1 reads MGHRA; CDR2 reads YSYEKL. The CDR3 coding sequence is TGCGCCAGCAGCCAAGTTGAGGGGACCCACGAGCAGTACTTC. As protein: CASSQVEGTHEQYF.

V and J are TRBV4-3 and TRBJ2-5; 7 bases are shared with TRBD1. CDR3 length: 15 amino acids. The ends lost 1 base at V and 3 bases at J; junction bases unmatched: 5. In germline, CDR1 is LGHNA, CDR2 YSLEER. The CDR3 bases are TGCGCCAGCAGCCAAGTAAAAGGGGGCGAAGAGACCCAGTACTTC. Protein product: CASSQVKGGEETQYF.

The V call is TRBV7-9, the J call TRBJ2-1; 8 nucleotides match TRBD2. The germline gives CDR1 SEHNR, CDR2 FQNEAQ (reference sequence). The CDR3 extends over 16 amino acids. V shed 5 bases and J 1 base; nucleotides not matched to a gene: 7. The CDR3 reads CASSPVTSGSYNEQFF. As DNA, the CDR3 is TGTGCCAGCAGCCCAGTCACTAGCGGATCCTACAATGAGCAGTTCTTC. Using reference TRBV7-9 and TRBJ2-1 for the parts outside the CDR3, the full variable domain is DTGVSQNPRHKITKRGQNVTFRCDPISEHNRLYWYRQTLGQGPEFLTYFQNEAQLEKSRLLSDRFSAERPKGSFSTLEIQRTEQGDSAMYLCASSPVTSGSYNEQFFGPGTRLTVL.

V usage is TRBV5-4 and J usage is TRBJ1-3, with D uncertain. Germline assignment: CDR1 SGHNT and CDR2 YYREEE (reference sequence). V was clipped by 4 bases and J by 0 bases, with 8 bases between them. The CDR3 has 14 residues. The CDR3 DNA reads as TGTGCCAGCAGCCCCGGGATCTCTGGAAACACCATATATTTT. This translates into CASSPGISGNTIYF. Filled out from reference TRBV5-4 and TRBJ1-3, the complete variable domain reads ETGVTQSPTHLIKTRGQQVTLRCSSQSGHNTVSWYQQALGQGPQFIFQYYREEENGRGNFPPRFSGLQFPNYSSELNVNALELDDSALYLCASSPGISGNTIYFGEGSWLTVV.

The chain couples TRBV2 to TRBJ1-5; a weak D match, TRBD1 (5 bases). Germline CDR1 and CDR2: SNHLY and FYNNEI. V shed 6 bases and J shed 7 bases, with 10 bases lying between them. The CDR3 totals 12 residues. CDR3 nucleotides: TGTGCCAGCAGGGGGGAGCAGCAGCCCCAGCATTTT. Its translation: CASRGEQQPQHF. The whole variable domain, filled in from reference TRBV2 and TRBJ1-5, reads EPEVTQTPSHQVTQMGQEVILRCVPISNHLYFYWYRQILGQKVEFLVSFYNNEISEKSEIFDDQFSVERPDGSNFTLKIRSTKLEDSAMYFCASRGEQQPQHFGDGTRLSIL.

The chain couples TRBV10-3 to TRBJ2-1; D is undetermined. The CDR3 extends over 14 amino acids. V was pared by 0 bases and J by 8 bases, with 11 bases between. CDR1 and CDR2 (germline): ENHRY, SYGVKD. The CDR3 DNA follows: TGTGCCATCAGTGAGTCCGGACCGGCCCATGAGCAGTTCTTC. It is translated as CAISESGPAHEQFF.

The chain couples TRBV6-1 to TRBJ1-1; TRBD1 matches at 7 bases. Germline CDR1 and CDR2: MNHNS and SASEGT. There are 15 residues in the CDR3. The V and J ends lost 8 bases and 0 bases, in that order; junction bases with no gene match: 9. The CDR3 DNA reads as TGTGCCAGCCTTAGGACAGGCATTTTGAACACTGAAGCTTTCTTT. This translates into CASLRTGILNTEAFF.

This chain joins TRBV5-1 and TRBJ1-3; D is perhaps TRBD1 (5 bases). V lost 3 bases and J 2 bases, leaving 12 bases between the germline ends. This CDR3 spans 15 amino acids. Germline CDR1 reads SGHRS; CDR2 reads YFSETQ. The CDR3 loop is CASSSGTSTGNTIYF. CDR3 sequence (DNA): TGCGCCAGCAGCTCAGGGACTTCAACTGGAAACACCATATATTTT.

The J gene is TRBJ2-7, the V gene TRBV28; TRBD1 might be the D (5 bases). The CDR3 is made up of 16 amino acids. Trimming took 4 bases from V and 3 from J, leaving 19 bases between them. Per germline, CDR1 MDHEN and CDR2 SYDVKM. For the CDR3, the DNA is TGTGCCAGCAGTTCCCCCGTAGAACAGGTTAACTACGAGCAGTACTTC. Protein: CASSSPVEQVNYEQYF. The whole variable domain, filled in from reference TRBV28 and TRBJ2-7, reads DVKVTQSSRYLVKRTGEKVFLECVQDMDHENMFWYRQDPGLGLRLIYFSYDVKMKEKGDIPEGYSVSREKKERFSLILESASTNQTSMYLCASSSPVEQVNYEQYFGPGTRLTVT.

V is TRBV4-1 and J is TRBJ1-2, with D unclear. Germline-derived CDR1 and CDR2 are MGHRA and YSYEKL. V was shortened by 0 bases and J by 4 bases, with 12 bases between the two germline ends. The CDR3 contains 15 residues. The CDR3 region is CASSQEPLPVYGYTF. CDR3 bases: TGCGCCAGCAGCCAAGAACCCCTACCTGTCTATGGCTACACCTTC.